This T cell receptor beta chain emerged from a study of shared clonotypes between healthy human individuals. Study results and caveats: Against clonotypes common to all four donors, non-shared ones had lower generation probabilities.

This CDR3 is built from 17 residues. The ends lost 4 bases at V and 7 bases at J; junction bases unmatched: 13. Germline lookup yields CDR1 SNHLY and CDR2 FYNNEI. The protocol was immunoSEQ multiplex PCR, while the TCRdb copy is restricted to in-frame clones and leaves out a portion. The sample records roughly 2,000,000 clones, about 95% being singletons. This clone was found once. Its antigen is still unknown. Naive CD8 cells comprised CD45RO-negative, CCR7-positively selected cells, excluding terminally differentiated effector memory CD45RA+ cells. The TCR sequence derives from a young man in good health. The chain is built from TRBV2 and TRBJ1-6; 7 nucleotides line up with TRBD1. What was sequenced was naive CD8+ T cells sorted from blood. CDR3 coding DNA: TGTGCCAGCAGTGGAACTCTAGGGGGACAGTTCAATTCACCCCTCCACTTT. Its protein product is CASSGTLGGQFNSPLHF. Variable domain in full (rest from reference TRBV2 and TRBJ1-6): EPEVTQTPSHQVTQMGQEVILRCVPISNHLYFYWYRQILGQKVEFLVSFYNNEISEKSEIFDDQFSVERPDGSNFTLKIRSTKLEDSAMYFCASSGTLGGQFNSPLHFGNGTRLTVT.